The 13 T cell receptor beta chains presented below share a single source sample, sequenced in a study of blood T cell repertoires in COVID-19. Clones were sequenced by immunoSEQ multiplex PCR, and TCRdb holds only the in-frame ones, with some missing. The data hold 100,000 to 130,000 clones, with approximately 88% observed a single time. Material for sequencing was peripheral blood. Receptor source: a man aged 45 to 65 with active or convalescent COVID-19.

V and J are TRBV12-3 or TRBV12-4 and TRBJ2-1; D call uncertain. The V end lost 7 bases, the J end lost 5 bases, and 6 bases lay between the germline ends. CDR3 length: 11 amino acids. The CDR3 reads CASTQNNEQFF. DNA for the CDR3: TGTGCCAGCACTCAGAACAATGAGCAGTTCTTC.

V gene TRBV7-9 combines with J gene TRBJ1-4; possible D gene TRBD1, 6 bases. V lost 8 bases and J 4 bases, leaving 14 bases between the germline ends. CDR1 is SEHNR and CDR2 is FQNEAQ in the germline V gene (reference sequence). The CDR3 is made up of 14 amino acids. The CDR3 spells CASASGALNEKLFF. DNA of the CDR3: TGTGCCAGCGCCTCAGGGGCTCTTAATGAAAAACTGTTTTTT.

The V and J genes are TRBV18 and TRBJ2-1, with 8 nucleotides matching TRBD1. Unmatched junction bases numbered 11, after V lost 6 bases and J lost 7 bases. Germline CDR1 KGHSH, CDR2 LQKENI. The CDR3 loop spans 15 amino acids. Written as DNA, the CDR3 is TGTGCCAGCTCCCTCTACAGGGGGGATACGAATGAGCAGTTCTTC. As protein: CASSLYRGDTNEQFF.

The genes are TRBV11-3 and TRBJ2-3; TRBD2 might be the D (5 bases). Trimming shortened V by 3 bases and J by 4 bases, and 11 bases separated the two germline ends. This CDR3 comprises 14 residues. Germline V lookup: CDR1 SGHNT, CDR2 YENEEA. The DNA of the CDR3 is TGTGCCAGCAGCTTTTCGGCCGGGGCAGATACGCAGTATTTT. It yields the protein CASSFSAGADTQYF.

V usage is TRBV6-5 and J usage is TRBJ2-7; no definite D call. The V gene's germline CDR1 is MNHEY and CDR2 SVGAGI. This CDR3 contains 13 residues. V lost 2 bases, J lost 3 bases, and 8 bases lay in between. The CDR3 protein is CASSYEADYEQYF. In DNA form, the CDR3 reads TGTGCCAGCAGTTACGAGGCGGACTACGAGCAGTACTTC.

The chain joins TRBV29-1 to TRBJ1-4; 8 bases align to TRBD1. CDR3 length: 16 residues. Germline V lookup: CDR1 SQVTM, CDR2 ANQGSEA. J lost 5 bases, V lost 4 bases, and 12 bases had no gene match. The CDR3 sequence is CSVAGGANTDNEKLFF. Here the CDR3 DNA reads TGCAGCGTTGCAGGGGGCGCGAACACAGACAATGAAAAACTGTTTTTT.

This sequence joins TRBV29-1 and TRBJ1-1, with 7 nucleotides matching TRBD1. V trimming: 7 bases; J trimming: 1 base; junction bases outside the gene matches: 9. The CDR3 length is 14 residues. Germline CDR1 reads SQVTM; CDR2 reads ANQGSEA. As DNA, the CDR3 is TGCAGCGCCCGGTCCGGGACAGCGAACACTGAAGCTTTCTTT. Translated, it gives CSARSGTANTEAFF.

J is TRBJ2-1 and V is TRBV7-9, with a weak D call TRBD2 (5 bases). CDR3 length equals 14 residues. The V end was cut by 5 bases, the J end by 0 bases, with 8 bases between. The germline CDR1 and CDR2 sequences are SEHNR and FQNEAQ (reference sequence). CDR3 nucleotides: TGTGCCAGCAGCCTCCGGGACTCCTACAATGAGCAGTTCTTC. This sequence encodes CASSLRDSYNEQFF.

The chain joins TRBV11-2 to TRBJ2-3; a possible D gene is TRBD2 (6 bases). CDR3 length: 14 amino acids. Trimming pared 1 base from V and 4 bases from J, leaving 9 bases between. Germline V lookup: CDR1 SGHAT, CDR2 FQNNGV. The CDR3 DNA is TGTGCCAGCAGCTTAGGAGGCGGGGCAGATACGCAGTATTTT. Translated: CASSLGGGADTQYF.

The chain recombines TRBV3-1 (or the pseudogene TRBV3-2) with TRBJ2-7; no definite D call. The CDR3 extends over 13 amino acids. The V gene's germline CDR1 is LGHDT and CDR2 YNNKEL (reference sequence). Trimming stripped 2 bases from V and 7 bases from J, with 12 bases between. The CDR3 sequence: CASSQTTSGEQYF. The DNA of the CDR3 is TGTGCCAGCAGCCAAACGACCTCCGGGGAGCAGTACTTC.

The gene calls are TRBV5-1 and TRBJ2-1; 9 bases are shared with TRBD2. Germline V gene data show CDR1 as SGHRS and CDR2 as YFSETQ. CDR3 length equals 14 residues. Unmatched junction bases numbered 5, after V lost 1 base and J lost 9 bases. The CDR3 bases are TGCGCCAGCAGCTTGTCTAGCGGGATTGGTGAGCAGTTCTTC. This translates into CASSLSSGIGEQFF.

This clone was counted a few times. The chain has TRBV20-1 and TRBJ2-1; D perhaps matches TRBD2 (6 bases). Trimming took off 3 bases at V and 2 bases at J, with 17 bases between the two ends. CDR3 length: 16 residues. Germline-derived CDR1 and CDR2 are DFQATT and SNEGSKA (reference sequence). The CDR3 spells CSASFPLAATYNEQFF. Here the CDR3 DNA reads TGCAGTGCTAGTTTCCCATTAGCGGCTACCTACAATGAGCAGTTCTTC.

CDR3 in amino acids: CASTEPRGHEQYF. The CDR3 coding sequence is TGTGCCAGCACCGAACCAAGAGGCCACGAGCAGTACTTC. V gene TRBV28 combines with J gene TRBJ2-7; D gene unclear. The CDR3 is 13 amino acids. Germline-derived CDR1 and CDR2 are MDHEN and SYDVKM. Trimming took off 7 bases at V and 5 bases at J, with 15 bases between the two ends. Filled out from reference TRBV28 and TRBJ2-7, the complete variable domain reads DVKVTQSSRYLVKRTGEKVFLECVQDMDHENMFWYRQDPGLGLRLIYFSYDVKMKEKGDIPEGYSVSREKKERFSLILESASTNQTSMYLCASTEPRGHEQYFGPGTRLTVT.